A single sample is the source of the 13 T cell receptor beta chains below, sequenced in a study of T cells in Graves' hyperthyroidism and ophthalmopathy. Amplification yielded TCR beta CDR3 regions, with RNA transcripts as the source. The primer set for the first-round RT-PCR of the TCR CDR3 was HTBI. TCRdb passed the multiplex PCR reads through MiXCR, listing each CDR3 protein once. The table records 400,000 or so distinct CDR3 sequences, 13% to 15% of them present only once. Sequenced input: blood. The receptor source for this set is a woman aged 55-70 years with Graves' ophthalmopathy.

This clonotype was seen more than once but under ten times. The rearrangement uses TRBV25-1 and TRBJ1-1; TRBD1 is a possible D gene (6 bases). The germline V and J ends were trimmed by 3 bases and 1 base, with 12 bases remaining between them. The germline CDR1 and CDR2 sequences are MGHDK and SYGVNS. The CDR3 contains 15 residues. CDR3 loop: CASSESTGWNTEAFF. DNA of the CDR3: TGTGCCAGCAGTGAGAGTACAGGGTGGAACACTGAAGCTTTCTTT.

This clonotype was seen ten or more times. J is TRBJ1-1 and V is TRBV2; D not resolved. The CDR3 covers 14 residues. V was cut by 6 bases and J by 1 base, with 12 bases left in between. Germline V CDR1 and CDR2: SNHLY, FYNNEI. Here the CDR3 reads CASRPGIGNTEAFF. The CDR3 coding sequence is TGTGCCAGCAGACCCGGGATAGGGAACACTGAAGCTTTCTTT. Using reference TRBV2 and TRBJ1-1 for the parts outside the CDR3, the full variable domain is EPEVTQTPSHQVTQMGQEVILRCVPISNHLYFYWYRQILGQKVEFLVSFYNNEISEKSEIFDDQFSVERPDGSNFTLKIRSTKLEDSAMYFCASRPGIGNTEAFFGQGTRLTVV.

This clonotype was counted only a few times. V usage is TRBV28 and J usage is TRBJ2-7, with D possibly being TRBD1 (5 bases). V was pared by 0 bases and J by 3 bases, with 18 bases between. Germline V lookup: CDR1 MDHEN, CDR2 SYDVKM. There are 17 residues in the CDR3. DNA of the CDR3: TGTGCCAGCAGTTTATGGTTAGGAGAGGACACTGACTACGAGCAGTACTTC. This gives the protein CASSLWLGEDTDYEQYF.

This clonotype has ten or more counts. The chain carries TRBV20-1 and TRBJ2-7, with 11 bases that match TRBD1. Looked up from germline, CDR1 is DFQATT and CDR2 is SNEGSKA (reference sequence). The CDR3 consists of 14 residues. The trim removed 4 bases at V and 7 bases at J, leaving 9 bases unmatched. The CDR3 here is CSATSGTGGREQYF. The CDR3 DNA reads as TGCAGTGCTACCAGCGGGACAGGGGGTCGGGAGCAGTACTTC.

This clonotype showed up many times. V gene TRBV7-9 combines with J gene TRBJ1-1; 7 bases match TRBD1. The CDR3 runs 15 residues. CDR1 is SEHNR, CDR2 FQNEAQ, per germline (reference sequence). V dropped 4 bases and J dropped 1; count of bases not matched to a gene: 6. CDR3 in amino acids: CASSYRQGGNTEAFF. The CDR3 DNA reads TGTGCCAGCAGCTACCGACAGGGTGGGAACACTGAAGCTTTCTTT.

A remark on this clonotype: A single base separates this from a much larger clone, so it may be a read error. The chain uses TRBV6-1 and TRBJ2-1, with D uncertain. Between the trimmed V and J ends, which lost 5 bases and 6 bases, there was a span of 5 bases. The CDR3 sequence is 11 residues long. Germline V gives CDR1 MNHNS, CDR2 SASEGT. The CDR3 is CASSNSNEQFF. CDR3 nucleotides: TGTGCCAGCAGTAATTCCAATGAGCAGTTCTTC.

This clonotype has a count of ten or more. This chain uses TRBV20-1 with TRBJ2-7; weak D call: TRBD2 (6 bases). V lost 5 bases, J lost 5 bases, and 19 bases lay in between. This CDR3 is 14 amino acids long. Germline V gene sequence: CDR1 DFQATT, CDR2 SNEGSKA (reference sequence). The CDR3 is CSAGRESGGHEQYF. CDR3 coding DNA: TGCAGTGCTGGTCGGGAGTCCGGGGGACACGAGCAGTACTTC.

This chain joins TRBV10-2 and TRBJ2-5; D call uncertain. Deletions cut 7 bases from V and 5 bases from J, with 11 bases between. The CDR3 totals 12 residues. The germline V gene encodes CDR1 WSHSY and CDR2 SAAADI. Here the CDR3 reads CASTRSLETQYF. The DNA of the CDR3 is TGCGCCAGCACGAGGAGTTTGGAGACCCAGTACTTC.

The CDR3 DNA reads as TGTGCCAGCAGCTCCCCGTCACGCCTAGCGGGAGCGGGCACCGGGGAGCTGTTTTTT. Its translation is CASSSPSRLAGAGTGELFF. The chain employs TRBV7-9 and TRBJ2-2, with TRBD2 matching over 10 bases. V shed 4 bases, J shed 4 bases, and the junction held 15 bases outside the gene matches. The CDR3 contains 19 residues. CDR1 and CDR2 (germline): SEHNR, FQNEAQ (reference sequence).

This clonotype was counted only a few times. The V call is TRBV7-6, the J call TRBJ2-2; TRBD2 matches 11 bases. Losses at the gene ends were 3 bases for V and 6 bases for J; bases not matched to a gene: 6. The CDR3 loop spans 16 amino acids. CDR1 is SGHVS, CDR2 FNYEAQ, per germline. This CDR3 reads CASSFLFSGRAGELFF. The CDR3 DNA follows: TGTGCCAGCAGCTTCCTCTTTAGCGGGAGGGCCGGGGAGCTGTTTTTT.

The rearrangement uses TRBV28 and TRBJ2-4; D might be TRBD2 (7 bases). The CDR3 is 14 residues long. Germline assignment: CDR1 MDHEN and CDR2 SYDVKM. V shed 8 bases and J shed 5 bases, with 16 bases lying between them. This chain's CDR3 is CASRGAWGQNIQYF. In nucleotides, the CDR3 is TGTGCCAGCCGGGGGGCTTGGGGCCAAAACATTCAGTACTTC.

This clonotype turned up a few times. The V and J genes are TRBV18 and TRBJ2-2; unclear D gene. V dropped 3 bases and J dropped 7 bases, with 6 bases sitting between them. Germline V lookup: CDR1 KGHSH, CDR2 LQKENI. The CDR3 runs 12 residues. This CDR3 is CASSPSLGELFF. The CDR3 DNA sequence: TGTGCCAGCTCACCGAGTCTCGGGGAGCTGTTTTTT. Using reference TRBV18 and TRBJ2-2 for the parts outside the CDR3, the full variable domain is NAGVMQNPRHLVRRRGQEARLRCSPMKGHSHVYWYRQLPEEGLKFMVYLQKENIIDESGMPKERFSAEFPKEGPSILRIQQVVRGDSAAYFCASSPSLGELFFGEGSRLTVL.

CDR3 nucleotides: TGTGCCAGCAGGGGAACGACTAGCGGATTCTACAATGAGCAGTTCTTC. As protein: CASRGTTSGFYNEQFF. The chain links TRBV2 to TRBJ2-1, with 9 bases matching TRBD2. This CDR3 region has 16 residues. V trimming: 6 bases; J trimming: 3 bases; junction bases outside the gene matches: 9. CDR1 is SNHLY and CDR2 is FYNNEI in the germline V gene.